This section outlines one TCR beta chain sequence together with its context. The repertoire was sequenced with immunoSEQ multiplex PCR; TCRdb's copy has only in-frame clones and lacks some. The data show some 43,000 clones, 85% to 90% seen once. The sample belongs to a study of neoadjuvant nivolumab and ipilimumab in lung cancer. V was trimmed by 0 bases and J by 7 bases, leaving 10 bases between them. CDR3 size: 14 residues. From germline, CDR1 is LGHNA and CDR2 YSLEER. V usage is TRBV4-3 and J usage is TRBJ1-5; D is ambiguous. The sequence was collected from an adult with non-small cell lung cancer. Some clones in this sample may be carry-over from other donors' samples. Source: blood, taken before neoadjuvant nivolumab, alone or with ipilimumab. CDR3 sequence (DNA): TGCGCCAGCAGCCAAGATGTGAGGAGGCAGCCCCAGCATTTT. It specifies CASSQDVRRQPQHF.